Described below is a single T cell receptor (beta chain) sequence and its context. Germline CDR1 reads MDHEN; CDR2 reads SYDVKM. V lost 5 bases and J lost 10, with 18 bases in between. The CDR3 is made up of 15 amino acids. This record comes from a study of blood T cell repertoires in COVID-19. Study in general: T cells, B-cell-depleted T cells, or PBMCs provided the cDNA or gDNA that served as material.

The assay was immunoSEQ multiplex PCR, and TCRdb's table has in-frame clones only and misses some. The sample records around 170,000 clones, around 84% being singletons. The rearrangement joins TRBV28 to TRBJ1-6; possibly TRBD1 for D (6 bases). This clonotype originated in a woman in her forties or fifties who had recovered from COVID-19. The sample taken for sequencing was PBMCs or T cells enriched from blood (not recorded which). The CDR3 reads CASSPTDRSGSPLHF. The CDR3 DNA is TGTGCCAGCAGTCCAACCGACAGGTCCGGGTCACCCCTCCACTTT.